What follows are 8 T cell receptor beta chains derived from one specimen sequenced in a study of Ad26.COV2.S vaccination and SARS-CoV-2 variants. Sequencing was performed with immunoSEQ multiplex PCR; in TCRdb, only in-frame clones are kept and a portion is missing. The table shows about 350,000 clones, with approximately 86% occurring only once. Stated treatment: some 19 received Ad26.COV2.S at low or high dose, single or two shots; about 5 received placebo; per-sample allocation not given. Sampling was done on day 63 after the first vaccine or placebo injection. The input for sequencing was peripheral blood, taken in a trial of Ad26.COV2.S vaccine versus placebo. The receptors come from a person aged 18-65 years who received the Ad26.COV2.S COVID-19 vaccine or a placebo.

CDR3 protein: CASSLGGDSVYGYTF. The DNA of the CDR3 is TGTGCCAGCAGCTTAGGTGGCGACAGTGTCTATGGCTACACCTTC. The chain has TRBV7-2 and TRBJ1-2; possibly TRBD1 for D (5 bases). The CDR3 covers 15 residues. Trimming shortened V by 1 base and J by 4 bases, and 13 bases separated the two germline ends. CDR1 is SGHTA and CDR2 is FQGNSA in the germline V gene.

The chain couples TRBV9 to TRBJ2-6; D unclear. Per the germline V gene, CDR1 is SGDLS and CDR2 is YYNGEE. V was pared by 3 bases and J by 0 bases, with 16 bases between. The CDR3 is 18 amino acids. The DNA for the CDR3 is TGTGCCAGCAGCGCGCGTGATGTGCGCAACTCTGGGGCCAACGTCCTGACTTTC. Its protein is CASSARDVRNSGANVLTF.

The rearrangement joins TRBV4-1 to TRBJ1-1, with a possible D match to TRBD1 (5 bases). V lost 2 bases to trimming and J lost 7 bases, with 8 bases between them. CDR1 and CDR2 from the germline V gene are MGHRA and YSYEKL. This CDR3 comprises 12 residues. The CDR3 DNA reads as TGCGCCAGCAGCCAACCCGACAGTGAAGCTTTCTTT. This encodes CASSQPDSEAFF.

V usage is TRBV3-1 (or the pseudogene TRBV3-2) and J usage is TRBJ2-7, with 7 bases aligning to TRBD1. Germline values: CDR1 LGHDT, CDR2 YNNKEL (reference sequence). After removal of 0 bases from V and 5 bases from J, the junction contained 10 bases not matched to a gene. This CDR3 is built from 16 residues. The CDR3: CASSQDPRTGGDEQYF. The CDR3, as DNA: TGTGCCAGCAGCCAAGACCCAAGGACAGGAGGCGACGAGCAGTACTTC.

The genes are TRBV5-5 and TRBJ2-7; D is unresolved. The V gene's germline CDR1 is SGHKS and CDR2 YYEKEE (reference sequence). The CDR3 has 12 residues. Trimming left V 1 base short and J 5 bases short, with 7 bases between. The DNA for the CDR3 is TGTGCCAGCAGCTTGACCGTCGACGAGCAGTACTTC. As protein: CASSLTVDEQYF.

V is TRBV3-1 (or the pseudogene TRBV3-2) and J is TRBJ1-2; D uncertain. Trimming took 0 bases from V and 5 from J, leaving 10 bases between them. Germline-derived CDR1 and CDR2 are LGHDT and YNNKEL (reference sequence). The CDR3 runs 14 residues. The CDR3 loop is CASSQDLVFYGYTF. CDR3 DNA sequence: TGTGCCAGCAGCCAAGATTTGGTATTTTATGGCTACACCTTC.

The gene calls are TRBV18 and TRBJ1-4; no firm D call. The CDR3 sequence is 15 residues long. Germline CDR1 KGHSH, CDR2 LQKENI. V dropped 0 bases and J dropped 7 bases, with 12 bases sitting between them. The DNA of the CDR3 is TGTGCCAGCTCACCACCGGAAGAACGGGCTGAAAAACTGTTTTTT. Amino acids: CASSPPEERAEKLFF.

A few counts support this clone. The chain links TRBV28 to TRBJ1-5; 11 positions agree with TRBD1. J gave up 5 bases and V 6 bases, and 6 bases lay outside the gene matches. CDR3 size: 15 residues. Germline V gene data show CDR1 as MDHEN and CDR2 as SYDVKM. The CDR3 here is CASSPGTGGDQPQHF. CDR3 sequence (DNA): TGTGCCAGCAGCCCCGGGACAGGGGGAGATCAGCCCCAGCATTTT.